This entry lists 29 T cell receptor beta chains sequenced from one sample in a study of cytomegalovirus exposure and HLA in healthy donors (dated by TCRdb to the late 2010s). Libraries were constructed by the immunoSEQ multiplex PCR assay. For the multiplex PCR, a mixture combining 60 forward primers for TCR Vbeta segments and 13 reverse primers for TCR Jbeta segments was used. In TCRdb, the immuneACCESS table is reduced to in-frame sequences with V and J assigned. These tables do not hold every clone; where another copy was compared, an unresolved V gene accounts for under half, and the others remain unexplained. The sample profile shows 95,000 to 100,000 clones; roughly 82% of them were found once. About 10% of the sample belongs to the ten largest clones. The sequenced sample was PBMCs. These receptors were collected from a middle-aged man in good health and CMV-seronegative.

DNA of the CDR3: TGTGCCAGCAGCCCGGGACATAAAAACCCCGGCAAGCAGTACTTC. It is translated as CASSPGHKNPGKQYF. The J gene is TRBJ2-7, the V gene TRBV28, with D perhaps matching TRBD1 (6 bases). The CDR3 is made up of 15 amino acids. Between the trimmed V and J ends, which lost 6 bases and 8 bases, there was a span of 23 bases. CDR1 and CDR2 from the germline V gene are MDHEN and SYDVKM. The full variable domain, in which reference TRBV28 and TRBJ2-7 provide the parts outside the CDR3, is DVKVTQSSRYLVKRTGEKVFLECVQDMDHENMFWYRQDPGLGLRLIYFSYDVKMKEKGDIPEGYSVSREKKERFSLILESASTNQTSMYLCASSPGHKNPGKQYFGPGTRLTVT.

This clone showed up just a few times. J is TRBJ2-3 and V is TRBV7-3, with TRBD2 matching over 7 bases. V lost 5 bases, J lost 7 bases, and 6 bases stayed unmatched. There are 13 residues in the CDR3. Germline V gene sequence: CDR1 SGHTA, CDR2 FQGTGA. The CDR3 sequence is CASSPGGSNTQYF. The CDR3 region has the DNA TGTGCCAGCAGCCCCGGGGGGAGCAATACGCAGTATTTT.

The chain is built from TRBV10-3 and TRBJ2-3, with 11 bases that match TRBD2. Germline CDR1 is ENHRY and CDR2 is SYGVKD. After removal of 2 bases from V and 5 bases from J, the junction contained 6 bases not matched to a gene. This CDR3 contains 16 residues. The DNA of the CDR3 is TGTGCCATCAGTGAGCCGGGACTAGCGGCGGGAGATACGCAGTATTTT. Protein: CAISEPGLAAGDTQYF.

The chain is built from TRBV11-3 and TRBJ2-2; 9 bases are a match to TRBD1. The CDR3 length is 17 residues. V shed 6 bases, J shed 0 bases, and the junction held 8 bases outside the gene matches. CDR1 and CDR2 from the germline V gene are SGHNT and YENEEA. The CDR3 reads CASSTGGAFANTGELFF. The CDR3 nucleotides read TGTGCCAGCAGTACAGGGGGCGCGTTTGCGAACACCGGGGAGCTGTTTTTT.

This chain connects TRBV10-1 to TRBJ2-7; unclear D gene. V lost 5 bases, J lost 4 bases, and 18 bases lay in between. The CDR3 runs to 15 residues. Germline values: CDR1 WNHNN, CDR2 SYGVQD (reference sequence). The CDR3 loop reads CASSFMVSRFYEQYF. The CDR3 DNA sequence: TGCGCCAGCAGTTTTATGGTCAGTCGATTTTACGAGCAGTACTTC.

The V gene is TRBV7-9, the J gene TRBJ2-1; possible D gene TRBD1, 6 bases. The V end was cut by 6 bases, the J end by 7 bases, with 19 bases between. The CDR3 has 15 amino acids. Looked up from germline, CDR1 is SEHNR and CDR2 is FQNEAQ (reference sequence). The CDR3 bases are TGTGCCAGCAGACCAAAAGGGGGTACGGGGAATGAGCAGTTCTTC. This sequence encodes CASRPKGGTGNEQFF.

This chain links TRBV4-1 with TRBJ2-5; 7 bases agree with TRBD1. The germline CDR1 and CDR2 sequences are MGHRA and YSYEKL. V gave up 3 bases and J gave up 5 bases; unmatched junction bases: 12. There are 16 residues in the CDR3. The CDR3 DNA reads as TGCGCCAGCAGCCACATGGACAGGAGGTCCGAGGAGACCCAGTACTTC. Translating gives CASSHMDRRSEETQYF.

This clone was seen a handful of times. J is TRBJ2-1 and V is TRBV7-9, with D possibly matching TRBD2 (5 bases). The ends were cut back, 6 bases at V and 7 bases at J, with 19 bases in the middle. From germline, CDR1 is SEHNR and CDR2 FQNEAQ (reference sequence). The CDR3 covers 15 residues. CDR3 coding DNA: TGTGCCAGCAGTCATCTACCCCCCCGGGGTAATGAGCAGTTCTTC. It yields the protein CASSHLPPRGNEQFF.

The V and J genes are TRBV27 and TRBJ2-1, with TRBD2 matching over 11 bases. From germline, CDR1 is MNHEY and CDR2 SMNVEV (reference sequence). The junction had 12 bases not matched to a gene; V was cut back by 6 bases and J by 2 bases. The CDR3 extends over 18 amino acids. The CDR3 protein is CASSPTRLAGSPYNEQFF. CDR3 DNA: TGTGCCAGCAGCCCGACCCGACTAGCGGGATCCCCCTACAATGAGCAGTTCTTC.

This chain joins TRBV30 and TRBJ1-1; weak D call: TRBD1 (6 bases). The ends were cut back, 0 bases at V and 4 bases at J, with 12 bases in the middle. This CDR3 is 14 amino acids long. The germline V gene encodes CDR1 GTSNPN and CDR2 SVGIG (reference sequence). DNA for the CDR3: TGTGCCTGGAGTGTACTGGGGGGGCCCACTGAAGCTTTCTTT. This encodes CAWSVLGGPTEAFF.

This clone was recorded a few times. The chain joins TRBV30 to TRBJ1-6; TRBD1 is a possible D gene (6 bases). V was cut by 8 bases and J by 0 bases, with 14 bases left in between. The CDR3 consists of 15 residues. Germline V gives CDR1 GTSNPN, CDR2 SVGIG (reference sequence). The DNA of the CDR3 is TGTGCCCTCCGCGGACAGAGCTCCTATAATTCACCCCTCCACTTT. Protein product: CALRGQSSYNSPLHF.

The chain recombines TRBV5-4 with TRBJ1-2; unclear D gene. The V end was cut by 2 bases, the J end by 6 bases, with 14 bases between. This CDR3 is 14 amino acids long. From germline, CDR1 is SGHNT and CDR2 YYREEE (reference sequence). The CDR3 coding sequence is TGTGCCAGCAGCTTTAGACTAACCCAGAATGGCTACACCTTC. This translates into CASSFRLTQNGYTF.

This chain connects TRBV6-1 to TRBJ1-3; perhaps TRBD1 as D (5 bases). Germline values: CDR1 MNHNS, CDR2 SASEGT. Trimming pared 3 bases from V and 2 bases from J, leaving 14 bases between. The length of the CDR3 is 16 residues. The CDR3 coding sequence is TGTGCCAGCAGTGACAACCCGACAGTTGCTGGAAACACCATATATTTT. It codes for CASSDNPTVAGNTIYF.

This clone appeared a few times. J is TRBJ1-4 and V is TRBV15, with D unresolved. CDR3 size: 15 residues. Germline V CDR1 and CDR2: LNHNV, YYDKDF (reference sequence). The V end was cut by 0 bases, the J end by 7 bases, with 12 bases between. CDR3 in amino acids: CATSRDGGPSEKLFF. Written as DNA, the CDR3 is TGTGCCACCAGCAGAGATGGAGGGCCTAGTGAAAAACTGTTTTTT.

The chain couples TRBV13 to TRBJ2-3; D may be TRBD2 (5 bases). Looked up from germline, CDR1 is PRHDT and CDR2 is FYEKMQ (reference sequence). Trimming left V 0 bases short and J 5 bases short, with 15 bases between. This CDR3 comprises 16 residues. The chain's CDR3 is CASSLGLLVAEDTQYF. In DNA, the CDR3 is TGTGCCAGCAGCTTAGGATTACTAGTCGCCGAAGATACGCAGTATTTT.

The chain employs TRBV2 and TRBJ1-3; TRBD1 might be the D (5 bases). The V gene lost 6 bases and the J gene lost 4 bases, with 16 bases spanning the gap. CDR1 is SNHLY, CDR2 FYNNEI, per germline. The CDR3 runs to 15 residues. The chain's CDR3 is CASSPQGIAGNTIYF. The CDR3 DNA is TGTGCCAGCAGCCCCCAGGGTATTGCCGGAAACACCATATATTTT.

The chain couples TRBV5-4 to TRBJ2-2, with 7 bases lining up with TRBD1. The CDR3 consists of 15 residues. V lost 4 bases and J lost 10; bases outside the gene matches: 13. Germline CDR1 reads SGHNT; CDR2 reads YYREEE (reference sequence). CDR3 in DNA: TGTGCCAGCAGCACAGCTACGACAGGGCCTCAGGAGCTGTTTTTT. Encoded protein: CASSTATTGPQELFF.

The CDR3 bases are TGTGCCAGCAGTTATCACAGGGGCCCCCCTGAATGGCAGTACTTC. Translated: CASSYHRGPPEWQYF. The V gene is TRBV6-6, the J gene TRBJ2-7; 7 bases map to TRBD1. CDR3 length equals 15 residues. In germline, CDR1 is MNHNY, CDR2 SVGAGI (reference sequence). Trimming took 3 bases from V and 9 from J; bases not matched to a gene: 14.

This chain connects TRBV10-2 to TRBJ1-6; D remains ambiguous. This CDR3 is 14 amino acids long. Germline CDR1 is WSHSY and CDR2 is SAAADI. V was trimmed by 2 bases and J by 7 bases, leaving 9 bases between them. This chain's CDR3 is CASSEPGGNSPLHF. In DNA, the CDR3 is TGCGCCAGCAGTGAGCCAGGAGGGAATTCACCCCTCCACTTT.

The chain recombines TRBV10-3 with TRBJ1-2; D perhaps matches TRBD1 (6 bases). The CDR3 totals 16 residues. CDR1 is ENHRY, CDR2 SYGVKD, per germline. Trimming shortened V by 0 bases and J by 8 bases, and 19 bases separated the two germline ends. This CDR3 reads CAISESKQGNIQGYTF. CDR3 bases: TGTGCCATCAGTGAGTCAAAACAGGGAAATATCCAGGGCTACACCTTC.

J is TRBJ2-5 and V is TRBV30; D gene unclear. Germline V gene lookup returns CDR1 GTSNPN and CDR2 SVGIG (reference sequence). V lost 0 bases to trimming and J lost 1 base, with 6 bases between them. The CDR3 sequence is 13 residues long. For the CDR3, the DNA is TGTGCCTGGAGTGTTAACAGCCAAGAGACCCAGTACTTC. This translates into CAWSVNSQETQYF.

The genes are TRBV27 and TRBJ1-4; no definite D call. The CDR3 has 16 residues. Germline CDR1 MNHEY, CDR2 SMNVEV (reference sequence). V lost 8 bases to trimming and J lost 4 bases, with 20 bases between them. In nucleotides, the CDR3 is TGTGCCAGCCGTAGTGAGGCGAATACCTATAATGAAAAACTGTTTTTT. This encodes CASRSEANTYNEKLFF.

V usage is TRBV5-1 and J usage is TRBJ1-4; D is ambiguous. Germline V lookup: CDR1 SGHRS, CDR2 YFSETQ. Trimming took off 2 bases at V and 3 bases at J, with 8 bases between the two ends. The CDR3 extends over 14 amino acids. Written as DNA, the CDR3 is TGCGCCAGCAGCTTCGGCAGCGCTAATGAAAAACTGTTTTTT. It codes for CASSFGSANEKLFF. Looking up the rest from reference TRBV5-1 and TRBJ1-4 gives the full variable domain: KAGVTQTPRYLIKTRGQQVTLSCSPISGHRSVSWYQQTPGQGLQFLFEYFSETQRNKGNFPGRFSGRQFSNSRSEMNVSTLELGDSALYLCASSFGSANEKLFFGSGTQLSVL.

The gene calls are TRBV7-9 and TRBJ2-3; the D gene is possibly TRBD2 (6 bases). Germline V lookup: CDR1 SEHNR, CDR2 FQNEAQ (reference sequence). V lost 5 bases, J lost 0 bases, and 12 bases lay in between. This CDR3 has 15 amino acids. The CDR3: CASSRDLPSTDTQYF. Here the CDR3 DNA reads TGTGCCAGCAGCCGGGACTTGCCTAGCACAGATACGCAGTATTTT.

The V call is TRBV7-3, the J call TRBJ2-2; possible D gene TRBD1, 5 bases. Germline V CDR1 and CDR2: SGHTA, FQGTGA. V was cut by 4 bases and J by 4 bases, with 10 bases left in between. The CDR3 is 14 residues long. In DNA form, the CDR3 reads TGTGCCAGCAGCTCGCAGGGTACCACCGGGGAGCTGTTTTTT. This gives the protein CASSSQGTTGELFF.

This clone was picked up one time. V and J are TRBV19 and TRBJ1-5; D is undetermined. The CDR3 sequence is 12 residues long. Germline V gene sequence: CDR1 LNHDA, CDR2 SQIVND (reference sequence). V was trimmed by 1 base and J by 6 bases, leaving 4 bases between them. Written as DNA, the CDR3 is TGTGCCAGTAGTATAGCCAGTCAGCCCCAGCATTTT. Residues: CASSIASQPQHF.

J is TRBJ1-5 and V is TRBV7-9, with D tentatively TRBD1 (6 bases). The CDR3 has 14 amino acids. V lost 8 bases to trimming and J lost 4 bases, with 15 bases between them. The germline CDR1 and CDR2 sequences are SEHNR and FQNEAQ (reference sequence). As DNA, the CDR3 is TGTGCCAGCGGACTGGACAGTTATAATCAGCCCCAGCATTTT. The encoded protein is CASGLDSYNQPQHF. The full variable domain, rest sourced from reference TRBV7-9 and TRBJ1-5, is DTGVSQNPRHKITKRGQNVTFRCDPISEHNRLYWYRQTLGQGPEFLTYFQNEAQLEKSRLLSDRFSAERPKGSFSTLEIQRTEQGDSAMYLCASGLDSYNQPQHFGDGTRLSIL.

The genes are TRBV7-9 and TRBJ2-5; unclear D gene. The CDR3 is 14 amino acids. CDR1 is SEHNR and CDR2 is FQNEAQ in the germline V gene (reference sequence). Trimming cost V 1 base and J 5 bases, with 11 bases left between them. The CDR3 nucleotides read TGTGCCAGCAGCTTAGAATTAGTCCGGGAGACCCAGTACTTC. Amino acid sequence: CASSLELVRETQYF.

This clone was observed a few times. The chain employs TRBV29-1 and TRBJ1-2; 10 bases are a match to TRBD1. CDR1 SQVTM and CDR2 ANQGSEA come from the germline V gene. CDR3 size: 14 residues. V shed 8 bases, J shed 5 bases, and the junction held 11 bases outside the gene matches. CDR3 residues: CSTRPTGGGYGYTF. The CDR3, as DNA: TGCAGCACCCGACCGACAGGGGGCGGGTATGGCTACACCTTC.